A single sample is the source of the 26 T cell receptor beta chains below, sequenced in a study of T cells in Graves' hyperthyroidism and ophthalmopathy. RNA transcripts yielded amplified TCR beta CDR3 regions. The HTBI primer set was used in a first-round RT-PCR of the TCR CDR3. TCRdb itself ran the multiplex PCR reads through MiXCR, one entry per CDR3 protein. This sample has around 600,000 distinct CDR3 sequences, with about 14% found just once. Sequencing was done on a sample of blood. These receptors came from a woman in her forties or fifties with Graves' ophthalmopathy.

This clonotype was seen many times. V and J are TRBV27 and TRBJ1-5; no reliable D call. This CDR3 spans 17 amino acids. The V gene's germline CDR1 is MNHEY and CDR2 SMNVEV (reference sequence). Between the trimmed V and J ends, which lost 1 base and 0 bases, there was a span of 13 bases. The CDR3 coding sequence is TGTGCCAGCAGTTTATTCGCCAGCCGCTATAGCAATCAGCCCCAGCATTTT. Protein sequence: CASSLFASRYSNQPQHF.

This clonotype was detected ten times or more. The CDR3 DNA is TGTGCCAGCAGTGATGTGGGAGCTGGCACAGATACGCAGTATTTT. It codes for CASSDVGAGTDTQYF. This chain joins TRBV2 and TRBJ2-3; D might be TRBD2 (5 bases). Trimming removed 3 bases from V and 1 base from J, with 11 bases in between. The CDR3 spans 15 residues. In germline, CDR1 is SNHLY, CDR2 FYNNEI. The complete variable domain, with remaining parts taken from reference TRBV2 and TRBJ2-3, reads EPEVTQTPSHQVTQMGQEVILRCVPISNHLYFYWYRQILGQKVEFLVSFYNNEISEKSEIFDDQFSVERPDGSNFTLKIRSTKLEDSAMYFCASSDVGAGTDTQYFGPGTRLTVL.

Only a few counts were recorded for this clonotype. The gene calls are TRBV4-3 and TRBJ1-1; D is ambiguous. The CDR3 covers 15 residues. V was clipped by 1 base and J by 5 bases, with 14 bases between them. Germline V gene lookup returns CDR1 LGHNA and CDR2 YSLEER. The CDR3 region has the DNA TGCGCCAGCAGCCAAGTTGGGCTTTTGATTACTGAAGCTTTCTTT. This sequence encodes CASSQVGLLITEAFF.

Many counts were recorded for this clonotype. CDR3 bases: TGCAGTGCTAGCAGTTTACCAGCGGGAGGGTTATACAATGAGCAGTTCTTC. This translates into CSASSLPAGGLYNEQFF. The chain couples TRBV20-1 to TRBJ2-1, with TRBD2 matching over 10 bases. The CDR3 runs to 17 residues. Trimming removed 3 bases from V and 4 bases from J; junction bases left unmatched: 12. Germline-derived CDR1 and CDR2 are DFQATT and SNEGSKA (reference sequence).

This clonotype was seen at least ten times. The chain has TRBV20-1 and TRBJ1-1; D unresolved. Trimming shortened V by 0 bases and J by 0 bases, and 8 bases separated the two germline ends. The CDR3 is 14 amino acids. Looked up from germline, CDR1 is DFQATT and CDR2 is SNEGSKA (reference sequence). In DNA, the CDR3 is TGCAGTGCTAGAGATTTGAGATTGAACACTGAAGCTTTCTTT. Encoded protein: CSARDLRLNTEAFF.

There are many counts of this clonotype. The V call is TRBV5-1, the J call TRBJ2-3; a possible D gene is TRBD2 (6 bases). Germline V CDR1 and CDR2: SGHRS, YFSETQ. The V end was cut by 5 bases, the J end by 4 bases, with 14 bases between. This CDR3 contains 14 residues. CDR3 coding DNA: TGCGCCAGCAGAGCGACTAGAAACTCAGATACGCAGTATTTT. Translation: CASRATRNSDTQYF.

Many counts were recorded for this clonotype. CDR3 sequence: CSVQQGANTEAFF. The CDR3 region has the DNA TGCAGCGTCCAGCAGGGGGCTAACACTGAAGCTTTCTTT. The rearrangement uses TRBV29-1 and TRBJ1-1; 8 bases align to TRBD1. Trimming removed 6 bases from V and 2 bases from J; junction bases left unmatched: 5. This CDR3 region has 13 residues. CDR1 is SQVTM, CDR2 ANQGSEA, per germline. Based on the CDR3 plus reference TRBV29-1 and TRBJ1-1, the full variable domain is SAVISQKPSRDICQRGTSLTIQCQVDSQVTMMFWYRQQPGQSLTLIATANQGSEATYESGFVIDKFPISRPNLTFSTLTVSNMSPEDSSIYLCSVQQGANTEAFFGQGTRLTVV.

This clonotype was seen a handful of times. The chain couples TRBV9 to TRBJ2-1; 8 bases fit TRBD2. Trimming removed 4 bases from V and 1 base from J; junction bases left unmatched: 7. This CDR3 region has 16 residues. Germline loops: CDR1 SGDLS, CDR2 YYNGEE. CDR3 sequence reads: CASSNQGLASYNEQFF. CDR3 nucleotide sequence: TGTGCCAGCAGCAATCAAGGACTAGCTTCCTACAATGAGCAGTTCTTC. The full variable domain, rest sourced from reference TRBV9 and TRBJ2-1, is DSGVTQTPKHLITATGQRVTLRCSPRSGDLSVYWYQQSLDQGLQFLIQYYNGEERAKGNILERFSAQQFPDLHSELNLSSLELGDSALYFCASSNQGLASYNEQFFGPGTRLTVL.

This clonotype has at least ten counts. J is TRBJ2-3 and V is TRBV20-1, with 7 bases matching TRBD2. The trim removed 3 bases at V and 3 bases at J, leaving 12 bases unmatched. Germline V gives CDR1 DFQATT, CDR2 SNEGSKA (reference sequence). The CDR3 has 16 residues. CDR3 in amino acids: CSASFSAGVTTDTQYF. The CDR3 DNA sequence: TGCAGTGCTAGCTTCTCCGCGGGAGTAACGACAGATACGCAGTATTTT.

This clonotype came up a few times. The chain joins TRBV15 to TRBJ2-3; D may be TRBD1 or TRBD2 (5 bases each). There are 17 residues in the CDR3. Trimming removed 0 bases at V and 0 bases at J, with 13 bases between. From germline, CDR1 is LNHNV and CDR2 YYDKDF (reference sequence). The CDR3 nucleotides are TGTGCCACCAGCAGAGACCCCCCGGGACGAAGCACAGATACGCAGTATTTT. It specifies CATSRDPPGRSTDTQYF.

This clonotype came up many times. The chain employs TRBV20-1 and TRBJ2-3; 7 nucleotides match TRBD2. This CDR3 contains 13 residues. The ends lost 6 bases at V and 2 bases at J; junction bases unmatched: 5. In germline, CDR1 is DFQATT, CDR2 SNEGSKA (reference sequence). Here the CDR3 DNA reads TGCAGTGCCCCGCGGGAGCACACAGATACGCAGTATTTT. This encodes CSAPREHTDTQYF.

Only a few counts were recorded for this clonotype. This clone may be a read error of a much larger clone one base away. The rearrangement links TRBV6-1 to TRBJ1-1; 7 bases line up with TRBD1. CDR3 size: 15 residues. The V gene's germline CDR1 is MNHNS and CDR2 SASEGT. The CDR3 loop is CASSEEGTVNIEAFF. DNA of the CDR3: TGTGCCAGCAGTGAAGAGGGGACAGTGAACATTGAAGCTTTCTTT.

This clonotype occurred many times. Compared with germline, one end of the junction differs, possibly owing to a read error. This chain connects TRBV5-1 to TRBJ2-7; 10 nucleotides match TRBD1. The CDR3 spans 14 residues. Germline V gives CDR1 SGHRS, CDR2 YFSETQ. The CDR3 here is CASSLGQGAYEQYF. The CDR3, as DNA: TGTGCCAGCAGCTTAGGACAGGGGGCCTACGAGCAGTACTTC.

This clonotype was seen only a few times. The chain employs TRBV6-1 and TRBJ2-1; D gene uncertain. V was cut by 7 bases and J by 5 bases, with 12 bases left in between. This CDR3 region has 13 residues. Germline values: CDR1 MNHNS, CDR2 SASEGT. This CDR3 is CASNRAFDNEQFF. The CDR3 DNA is TGTGCCAGCAATCGCGCCTTCGACAATGAGCAGTTCTTC.

This clonotype was detected many times. The gene calls are TRBV29-1 and TRBJ2-5, with D maybe TRBD1 (5 bases). The CDR3 is 13 residues long. Trimming took off 1 base at V and 5 bases at J, with 11 bases between the two ends. Germline V lookup: CDR1 SQVTM, CDR2 ANQGSEA. The DNA for the CDR3 is TGCAGCGTTGAAGTGGTGACAGCGGAGACCCAGTACTTC. Translating it yields CSVEVVTAETQYF.

This clonotype was seen only a few times. The chain carries TRBV2 and TRBJ2-1; tentatively, D is TRBD2 (6 bases). CDR3 length: 16 amino acids. Germline CDR1 and CDR2: SNHLY and FYNNEI. Trimming pared 3 bases from V and 5 bases from J, leaving 17 bases between. The CDR3 nucleotides are TGTGCCAGCAGTGATGTCGGGACTCCCCCCGACAATGAGCAGTTCTTC. This codes for CASSDVGTPPDNEQFF.

This clonotype turned up a few times. The chain employs TRBV20-1 and TRBJ2-1, with TRBD1 matching 8 bases. The CDR3 contains 20 residues. The germline CDR1 and CDR2 sequences are DFQATT and SNEGSKA (reference sequence). After removal of 0 bases from V and 1 base from J, the junction contained 17 bases not matched to a gene. CDR3 sequence reads: CSARDWETLPGQASYNEQFF. CDR3 nucleotides: TGCAGTGCTAGAGATTGGGAAACACTCCCGGGACAGGCTTCCTACAATGAGCAGTTCTTC.

At least ten counts were recorded for this clonotype. CDR3 bases: TGTGCCATCAGTGGGACTAGCGGGAGGGCCGGGACAGATACGCAGTATTTT. This codes for CAISGTSGRAGTDTQYF. The V and J genes are TRBV10-3 and TRBJ2-3, with 15 nucleotides matching TRBD2. With V trimmed by 4 bases and J by 3 bases, 5 bases remained unmatched. Per germline, CDR1 ENHRY and CDR2 SYGVKD. The CDR3 runs to 17 residues.

The J gene is TRBJ1-2, the V gene TRBV4-1, with 7 bases aligning to TRBD1. Germline V gives CDR1 MGHRA, CDR2 YSYEKL. There are 16 residues in the CDR3. J was trimmed by 4 bases and V by 3 bases; bases with no gene match: 11. This CDR3 reads CASSHGGDRLIYGYTF. The DNA for the CDR3 is TGCGCCAGCAGCCACGGAGGGGACAGATTAATCTATGGCTACACCTTC.

In its sample, this clonotype was seen many times. J is TRBJ2-7 and V is TRBV7-9; TRBD1 matches at 10 bases. V lost 5 bases, J lost 7 bases, and 17 bases stayed unmatched. Germline V gene sequence: CDR1 SEHNR, CDR2 FQNEAQ (reference sequence). The CDR3 consists of 17 residues. The CDR3 coding sequence is TGTGCCAGCAGCACGACTCACCGGGACAGGGGACTAGGGGAGCAGTACTTC. Protein: CASSTTHRDRGLGEQYF.

This chain links TRBV7-9 with TRBJ1-6; the match to TRBD1 covers 7 bases. Per germline, CDR1 SEHNR and CDR2 FQNEAQ (reference sequence). This CDR3 comprises 15 residues. Trimming at V came to 3 bases and at J to 9 bases, leaving 8 bases not matched to a gene. The CDR3 DNA is TGTGCCAGCAGCTTCAGAGGACAGGACCGTTCACCCCTCCACTTT. Encoded protein: CASSFRGQDRSPLHF.

This clonotype came up many times. As DNA, the CDR3 is TGTGCCAGCAGCTTAATCAGGGGGCAGAACACTGAAGCTTTCTTT. Amino acids: CASSLIRGQNTEAFF. The J gene is TRBJ1-1, the V gene TRBV7-3; 8 bases align to TRBD1. J gave up 1 base and V 1 base, and 2 bases lay outside the gene matches. The CDR3 has 15 residues. Germline loops: CDR1 SGHTA, CDR2 FQGTGA.

This clonotype came up a few times. CDR3: CSAREGVGQGNSPLHF. The CDR3 DNA sequence: TGCAGTGCTAGAGAAGGGGTAGGGCAGGGTAATTCACCCCTCCACTTT. The rearrangement links TRBV20-1 to TRBJ1-6, with D perhaps matching TRBD1 (5 bases). This CDR3 has 16 amino acids. V lost 0 bases, J lost 6 bases, and 15 bases lay in between. Germline CDR1 reads DFQATT; CDR2 reads SNEGSKA (reference sequence).

This clonotype was picked up a small number of times. The chain has TRBV4-2 and TRBJ1-5; D is unclear. CDR1 and CDR2 from the germline V gene are LGHNA and YNFKEQ. The CDR3 length is 16 residues. Trimming took off 0 bases at V and 2 bases at J, with 11 bases between the two ends. CDR3: CASSQDIPDGNQPQHF. CDR3 DNA: TGTGCCAGCAGCCAAGATATCCCGGACGGCAATCAGCCCCAGCATTTT.

This clonotype was picked up many times. The V gene is TRBV7-2, the J gene TRBJ2-1; D remains ambiguous. Germline loops: CDR1 SGHTA, CDR2 FQGNSA. Trimming took 6 bases from V and 0 from J, leaving 6 bases between them. This CDR3 is built from 13 residues. The CDR3 DNA reads TGTGCCAGCAGTTTTTTCTCCTACAATGAGCAGTTCTTC. Residues: CASSFFSYNEQFF. Drawing the rest from reference TRBV7-2 and TRBJ2-1, the complete variable domain is GAGVSQSPSNKVTEKGKDVELRCDPISGHTALYWYRQSLGQGLEFLIYFQGNSAPDKSGLPSDRFSAERTGGSVSTLTIQRTQQEDSAVYLCASSFFSYNEQFFGPGTRLTVL.

In the case of this clonotype: Compared with germline, one end of the junction differs, possibly owing to a read error. The V and J genes are TRBV27 and TRBJ1-1; the D is unclear. CDR1 and CDR2 from the germline V gene are MNHEY and SMNVEV (reference sequence). The CDR3 runs to 16 residues. The CDR3 DNA reads as TGTGCCAGCAGTTTAAACCCGGCACGCTCGGGAACTGAAGCTTCCTTT. Its translation: CASSLNPARSGTEASF.